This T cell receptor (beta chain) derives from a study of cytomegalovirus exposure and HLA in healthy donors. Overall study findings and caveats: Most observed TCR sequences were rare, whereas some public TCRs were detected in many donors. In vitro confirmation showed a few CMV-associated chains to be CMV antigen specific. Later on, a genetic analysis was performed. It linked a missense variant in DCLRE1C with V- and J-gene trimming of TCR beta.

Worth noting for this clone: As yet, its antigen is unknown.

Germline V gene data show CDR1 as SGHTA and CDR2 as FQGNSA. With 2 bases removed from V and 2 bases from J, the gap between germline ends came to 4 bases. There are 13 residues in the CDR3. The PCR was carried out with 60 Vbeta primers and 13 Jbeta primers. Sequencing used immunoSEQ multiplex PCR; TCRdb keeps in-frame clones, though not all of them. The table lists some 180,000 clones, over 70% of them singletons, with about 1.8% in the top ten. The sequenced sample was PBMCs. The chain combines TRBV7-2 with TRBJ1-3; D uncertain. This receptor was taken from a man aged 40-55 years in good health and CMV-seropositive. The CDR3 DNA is TGTGCCAGCAGCTTAAACACTGGAAACACCATATATTTT. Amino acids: CASSLNTGNTIYF.